Presented here are 2 T cell receptor beta chains from one specimen sequenced in a study of T cell responses to AZD1222 COVID-19 vaccine. The assay was immunoSEQ multiplex PCR, and TCRdb's table has in-frame clones only and misses some. The sample carries under 150,000 clones, roughly 92% recorded once. The material was peripheral blood, obtained 28 days after the second AZD1222 dose. The receptor set was obtained from an adult who received the AZD1222 COVID-19 vaccine.

The CDR3 reads CASSTRPPSNTEAFF. The CDR3 coding sequence is TGTGCCAGTAGTACCAGACCGCCGTCGAACACTGAAGCTTTCTTT. The chain links TRBV19 to TRBJ1-1; D uncertain. The CDR3 runs 15 residues. The germline V and J ends were trimmed by 4 bases and 1 base, with 13 bases remaining between them. Germline loops: CDR1 LNHDA, CDR2 SQIVND (reference sequence).

This chain joins TRBV11-3 and TRBJ1-1; TRBD1 aligns across 11 bases. In germline, CDR1 is SGHNT, CDR2 YENEEA. Unmatched junction bases numbered 6, after V lost 8 bases and J lost 4 bases. The CDR3 is 14 residues long. CDR3 in amino acids: CASSDRGLSTEAFF. The CDR3 coding sequence is TGTGCCAGCTCGGACAGGGGGCTTTCCACTGAAGCTTTCTTT.